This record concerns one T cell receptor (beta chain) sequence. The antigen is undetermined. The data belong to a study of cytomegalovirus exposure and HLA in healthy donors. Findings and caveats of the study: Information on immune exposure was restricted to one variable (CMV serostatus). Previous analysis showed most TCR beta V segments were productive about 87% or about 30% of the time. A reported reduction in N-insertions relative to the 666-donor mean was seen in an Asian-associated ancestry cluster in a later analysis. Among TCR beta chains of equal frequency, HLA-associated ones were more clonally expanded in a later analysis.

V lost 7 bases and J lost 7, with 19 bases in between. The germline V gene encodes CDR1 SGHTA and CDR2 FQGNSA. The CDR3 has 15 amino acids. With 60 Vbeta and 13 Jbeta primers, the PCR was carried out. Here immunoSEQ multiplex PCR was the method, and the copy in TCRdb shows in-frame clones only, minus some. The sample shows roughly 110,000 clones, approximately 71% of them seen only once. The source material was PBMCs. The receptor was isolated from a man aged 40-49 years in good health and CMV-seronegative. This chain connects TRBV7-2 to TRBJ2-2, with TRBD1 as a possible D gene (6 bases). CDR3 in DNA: TGTGCCAGCAACACAGGGCTGGGCGAGATCGGGGAGCTGTTTTTT. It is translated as CASNTGLGEIGELFF.